This T cell receptor (beta chain) was documented in a study of cytomegalovirus exposure and HLA in healthy donors. Looking at the study overall: Of the donors genotyped, several hundred in all, less than 90% fell in the Caucasian-associated ancestry cluster. Study results and limitations: It has been reported that TCR beta sequences accurately predicted the HLA-A and HLA-B alleles of most subjects. When the data were analyzed later, several of the most significant clusters appeared to be linked to common viral pathogens.

Both 60 Vbeta primers and 13 Jbeta primers went into the PCR. In the authors' workflow: In a later analysis, about 9.9 million of tens of millions of unique beta chains occurred in at least two donors. TCRdb keeps only in-frame clones here, not all; method: immunoSEQ multiplex PCR. The DNA was the basis for D and trimming; V, J and clone size are from that table. In the table there are approximately 100,000 clones, 70% to 80% of which are singletons. As for this clone: Its antigen remains unknown.

The CDR3 runs to 14 residues. V shed 2 bases and J 4 bases; nucleotides not matched to a gene: 4. Germline V gives CDR1 LGHNT, CDR2 FRNRAP. Sequenced sample: PBMCs. This sequence joins TRBV12-5 and TRBJ2-7; 8 positions match TRBD2. The sequence derives from a female donor in good health and CMV-seronegative. The CDR3 here is CASGLTGGGYEQYF. Here the CDR3 DNA reads TGTGCTAGTGGTTTGACCGGGGGGGGTTACGAGCAGTACTTC.